Below are 15 T cell receptor beta chains sequenced from a single sample in a study of T-cell reconstitution after alpha-beta-depleted transplantation in children. Unique molecular identifiers were built into the TCRbeta library. Each CDR3 protein gets one entry after TCRdb re-called the PCR reads with MiXCR. The sample has 85,000 to 120,000 distinct CDR3 sequences, over 6% seen once. The sequencing used PBMCs, collected before TCRalphabeta/CD19-depleted stem cell transplant. The source is a boy between 2 and 10 years old with acute lymphoblastic leukemia, due to receive a stem cell transplant.

The sample holds many counts of this clonotype. This rearrangement joins TRBV7-6 to TRBJ2-2; D tentatively fits TRBD1 or TRBD2 (5 bases each). This CDR3 has 16 residues. Germline V lookup: CDR1 SGHVS, CDR2 FNYEAQ. The germline V and J ends were trimmed by 2 bases and 1 base, with 11 bases remaining between them. Here the CDR3 DNA reads TGTGCCAGCAGCTTAAAGGGGACGAGGAACACCGGGGAGCTGTTTTTT. It codes for CASSLKGTRNTGELFF.

The chain is built from TRBV19 and TRBJ1-5; the D is unclear. The CDR3 contains 15 residues. The V end lost 3 bases, the J end lost 3 bases, and 12 bases lay between the germline ends. Looked up from germline, CDR1 is LNHDA and CDR2 is SQIVND (reference sequence). DNA of the CDR3: TGTGCCAGTAGTATGAGAGGGCCAGTCAATCAGCCCCAGCATTTT. Protein: CASSMRGPVNQPQHF.

The CDR3 nucleotides read TGTGCCAGCAGTTGGGGGGGGCCTGGAGTTGATACGCAGTATTTT. Translated, it gives CASSWGGPGVDTQYF. The chain links TRBV12-3 or TRBV12-4 to TRBJ2-3; TRBD2 is a possible D gene (7 bases). V was trimmed by 4 bases and J by 6 bases, leaving 17 bases between them. The CDR3 covers 15 residues.

This CDR3 is CASSLVWEGDYNEQFF. CDR3 sequence (DNA): TGTGCCAGCAGCTTGGTCTGGGAGGGGGACTACAATGAGCAGTTCTTC. This rearrangement joins TRBV5-6 to TRBJ2-1; D is possibly TRBD2 (7 bases). Germline V lookup: CDR1 SGHDT, CDR2 YYEEEE. V lost 0 bases and J lost 3, with 13 bases in between. This CDR3 is built from 16 residues.

The J gene is TRBJ2-5, the V gene TRBV3-1; D call uncertain. Germline loops: CDR1 LGHDT, CDR2 YNNKEL (reference sequence). CDR3 size: 12 residues. Trimming left V 1 base short and J 2 bases short, with 2 bases between. CDR3 sequence reads: CASSQAQETQYF. The CDR3 DNA sequence: TGTGCCAGCAGCCAAGCTCAAGAGACCCAGTACTTC.

This clonotype was detected many times. The V call is TRBV12-3 or TRBV12-4, the J call TRBJ2-2; D possibly corresponds to TRBD1 (6 bases). The ends were cut back, 10 bases at V and 4 bases at J, with 16 bases in the middle. The CDR3 covers 14 residues. CDR3 sequence (DNA): TGTGCCACTAGTGGACAGTGGTTCACCGGGGAGCTGTTTTTT. It is translated as CATSGQWFTGELFF.

Many counts were recorded for this clonotype. This rearrangement joins TRBV6-5 to TRBJ2-1, with D possibly being TRBD2 (6 bases). Trimming removed 0 bases from V and 6 bases from J, with 21 bases in between. Per germline, CDR1 MNHEY and CDR2 SVGAGI. The CDR3 runs 18 residues. The CDR3 DNA follows: TGTGCCAGCAGTTACTCGATTCCGGTAGTTCCCGGGGGCAATGAGCAGTTCTTC. Translated, it gives CASSYSIPVVPGGNEQFF.

The chain uses TRBV11-1 and TRBJ2-5; 9 nucleotides agree with TRBD1. Germline trimming cut 5 bases from V and 3 bases from J; bases unmatched to any gene: 7. Germline V gene sequence: CDR1 SGHAT, CDR2 FQDESV (reference sequence). The CDR3 length is 15 residues. This CDR3 reads CASSRTGAREETQYF. The CDR3 DNA reads as TGTGCCAGCAGCCGGACAGGGGCGAGGGAAGAGACCCAGTACTTC.

In this sample, this clonotype turned up many times. This chain links TRBV27 with TRBJ1-2; D is perhaps TRBD1 (5 bases). Germline V CDR1 and CDR2: MNHEY, SMNVEV (reference sequence). The V gene lost 2 bases and the J gene lost 4 bases, with 11 bases spanning the gap. There are 14 residues in the CDR3. The DNA for the CDR3 is TGTGCCAGCAGTTTAGACGGGGGTTTCTATGGCTACACCTTC. As protein: CASSLDGGFYGYTF.

This clonotype has at least ten counts. The rearrangement joins TRBV4-3 to TRBJ2-1; TRBD2 is a possible D gene (5 bases). CDR1 LGHNA and CDR2 YSLEER come from the germline V gene. V gave up 0 bases and J gave up 2 bases, with 8 bases separating them. The CDR3 length is 15 residues. CDR3 in DNA: TGCGCCAGCAGCCAAGATCGGGAAGCCTACAATGAGCAGTTCTTC. Translation: CASSQDREAYNEQFF.

This clonotype was picked up a small number of times. The V gene is TRBV20-1, the J gene TRBJ1-2; no reliable D call. Germline CDR1 reads DFQATT; CDR2 reads SNEGSKA (reference sequence). V gave up 1 base and J gave up 5 bases, with 20 bases separating them. The CDR3 totals 16 residues. The CDR3 protein is CSARAPGEQEHYGYTF. The CDR3 DNA follows: TGCAGTGCTAGAGCCCCGGGTGAGCAGGAACATTATGGCTACACCTTC.

The gene calls are TRBV11-2 and TRBJ2-3; the D gene could be TRBD1 or TRBD2 (7 bases each). The CDR3 runs 14 residues. Per germline, CDR1 SGHAT and CDR2 FQNNGV. Trimming cost V 4 bases and J 8 bases, with 16 bases left between them. The CDR3 DNA is TGTGCCAGCAGCTCGCCAGGGGGGGTGGGTACGCAGTATTTT. This encodes CASSSPGGVGTQYF.

Many counts were recorded for this clonotype. The chain is built from TRBV28 and TRBJ2-7, with a tentative D call TRBD1 (5 bases). CDR3 length equals 14 residues. Germline V gene data show CDR1 as MDHEN and CDR2 as SYDVKM. Trimming took off 6 bases at V and 4 bases at J, with 16 bases between the two ends. Written as DNA, the CDR3 is TGTGCCAGCAGCGTTCCGGGCCCAGGGTACGAGCAGTACTTC. Amino acid sequence: CASSVPGPGYEQYF.

This clonotype was seen ten or more times. The chain links TRBV4-1 to TRBJ2-7; D is possibly TRBD1 or TRBD2 (5 bases each). Germline V gene data show CDR1 as MGHRA and CDR2 as YSYEKL. The CDR3 spans 15 residues. V lost 0 bases to trimming and J lost 3 bases, with 12 bases between them. The DNA of the CDR3 is TGCGCCAGCAGCCAAGAGAGGGGCAGTTTCTACGAGCAGTACTTC. Protein sequence: CASSQERGSFYEQYF.

In its sample, this clonotype was seen a few times. The chain has TRBV29-1 and TRBJ2-5; 13 positions agree with TRBD2. Germline V lookup: CDR1 SQVTM, CDR2 ANQGSEA. CDR3 size: 17 residues. Unmatched junction bases numbered 8, after V lost 3 bases and J lost 1 base. As DNA, the CDR3 is TGCAGCGTTGATTTGTACGGGACTAGCGGGGTCCAAGAGACCCAGTACTTC. Translation: CSVDLYGTSGVQETQYF.